This passage covers 4 T cell receptor beta chains from one sample sequenced in a study of blood T cells in healthy people across ages. With a J-beta primer mix and a sample-barcoded 5' primer, a second PCR ran 7 to 11 cycles. From the 5' RACE reads, TCRdb called clonotypes with MiXCR, one entry per CDR3 protein. This table has 850,000 to 1,300,000 distinct CDR3 sequences, 45% appearing once. Source material: blood. All receptors derive from a woman in her fifties or sixties in good health.

The J gene is TRBJ2-1, the V gene TRBV11-2; D is undetermined. Germline loops: CDR1 SGHAT, CDR2 FQNNGV. CDR3 size: 13 residues. V was clipped by 2 bases and J by 13 bases, with 15 bases between them. The CDR3 region is CASSLMIRNNQFF. The CDR3 DNA reads TGTGCCAGCAGCTTAATGATTAGAAACAACCAGTTCTTC.

The chain is built from TRBV20-1 and TRBJ2-7; 8 positions match TRBD2. The CDR3 loop spans 13 amino acids. The germline V gene has CDR1 DFQATT and CDR2 SNEGSKA (reference sequence). The V segment lost 3 bases and the J segment 7 bases; nucleotides outside the gene matches: 8. The DNA of the CDR3 is TGCAGTGCTAGTAGTCTAGCGGGTCGGGAGCAGTACTTC. Residues: CSASSLAGREQYF.

V and J are TRBV29-1 and TRBJ2-7; D gene unclear. With 6 bases removed from V and 2 bases from J, the gap between germline ends came to 26 bases. CDR1 and CDR2 (germline): SQVTM, ANQGSEA. CDR3 size: 17 residues. This chain's CDR3 is CSVNGRNSLARAYEQYF. For the CDR3, the DNA is TGCAGCGTCAACGGTCGGAACAGTTTGGCAAGGGCCTACGAGCAGTACTTC.

This clonotype turned up a few times. V is TRBV20-1 and J is TRBJ2-7; a weak D match, TRBD2 (6 bases). The CDR3 is 14 amino acids. Germline CDR1 and CDR2: DFQATT and SNEGSKA (reference sequence). Trimming stripped 4 bases from V and 4 bases from J, with 17 bases between. CDR3 bases: TGCAGTGCTAAAACGGAGGGGAGAGTATACGAGCAGTACTTC. Residues: CSAKTEGRVYEQYF.